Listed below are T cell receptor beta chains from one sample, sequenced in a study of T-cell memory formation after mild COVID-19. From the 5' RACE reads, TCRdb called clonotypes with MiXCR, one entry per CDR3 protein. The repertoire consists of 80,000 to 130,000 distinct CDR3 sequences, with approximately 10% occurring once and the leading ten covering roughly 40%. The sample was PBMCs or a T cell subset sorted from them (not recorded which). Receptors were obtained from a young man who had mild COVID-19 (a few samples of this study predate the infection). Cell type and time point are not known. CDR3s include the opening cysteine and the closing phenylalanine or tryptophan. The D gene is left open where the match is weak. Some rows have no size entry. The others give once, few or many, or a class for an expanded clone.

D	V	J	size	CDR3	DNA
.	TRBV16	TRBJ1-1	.	CASSQSPGLGAFF	TGTGCCAGCAGCCAATCGCCGGGACTTGGAGCTTTCTTT
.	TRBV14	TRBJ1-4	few	CASSQATPTQGWGEKLFF	TGTGCCAGCAGCCAAGCAACGCCGACCCAAGGGTGGGGTGAAAAACTGTTTTTT
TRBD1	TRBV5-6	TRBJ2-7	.	CASSIAGQGAHEQYF	TGTGCCAGCAGCATTGCGGGACAGGGGGCCCACGAGCAGTACTTC
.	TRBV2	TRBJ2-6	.	CASRGEVNVLTF	TGTGCCAGCAGAGGGGAGGTCAACGTCCTGACTTTC
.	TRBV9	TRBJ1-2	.	CASSLQTNYGYTF	TGTGCCAGCAGCCTTCAAACTAACTATGGCTACACCTTC
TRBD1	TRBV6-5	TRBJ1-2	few	CASSCPGQGCGYTF	TGTGCCAGCAGTTGCCCGGGACAGGGTTGCGGCTACACCTTC
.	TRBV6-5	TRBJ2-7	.	CASSHGLSLFYEQYF	TGTGCCAGCAGTCACGGGCTTTCTCTGTTCTACGAGCAGTACTTC
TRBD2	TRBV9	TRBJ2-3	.	CASSVEGGGAFDTQYF	TGTGCCAGCAGCGTAGAAGGCGGGGGGGCCTTTGATACGCAGTATTTT
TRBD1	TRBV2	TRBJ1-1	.	CASRRFDRGTEAFF	TGTGCCAGTAGGAGATTTGACAGGGGCACTGAAGCTTTCTTT
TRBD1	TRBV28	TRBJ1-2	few	CASSSRRGDPLVDYGYTF	TGTGCCAGCAGTTCGCGCAGGGGGGACCCTTTGGTTGACTATGGCTACACCTTC
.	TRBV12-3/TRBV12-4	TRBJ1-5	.	CASSLNAGSNQPQHF	TGTGCCAGCAGTTTGAATGCGGGGAGCAATCAGCCCCAGCATTTT
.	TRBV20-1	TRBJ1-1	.	CSARRVNTEAFF	TGCAGTGCTAGGCGGGTGAACACTGAAGCTTTCTTT
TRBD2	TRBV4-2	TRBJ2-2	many	CASSLSSGGDMNTGELFF	TGTGCCAGCAGCCTATCTAGCGGGGGGGATATGAACACCGGGGAGCTGTTTTTT
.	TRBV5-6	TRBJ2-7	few	CASTSEGGLDYEQYF	TGTGCCAGCACCTCGGAGGGGGGATTGGACTACGAGCAGTACTTC
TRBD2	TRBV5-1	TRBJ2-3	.	CASSLDRGGFTDTQYF	TGCGCCAGCAGCTTGGACCGCGGGGGATTCACAGATACGCAGTATTTT
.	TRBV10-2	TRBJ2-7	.	CASSESGESYEQYF	TGCGCCAGCAGTGAGTCGGGAGAGTCCTACGAGCAGTACTTC